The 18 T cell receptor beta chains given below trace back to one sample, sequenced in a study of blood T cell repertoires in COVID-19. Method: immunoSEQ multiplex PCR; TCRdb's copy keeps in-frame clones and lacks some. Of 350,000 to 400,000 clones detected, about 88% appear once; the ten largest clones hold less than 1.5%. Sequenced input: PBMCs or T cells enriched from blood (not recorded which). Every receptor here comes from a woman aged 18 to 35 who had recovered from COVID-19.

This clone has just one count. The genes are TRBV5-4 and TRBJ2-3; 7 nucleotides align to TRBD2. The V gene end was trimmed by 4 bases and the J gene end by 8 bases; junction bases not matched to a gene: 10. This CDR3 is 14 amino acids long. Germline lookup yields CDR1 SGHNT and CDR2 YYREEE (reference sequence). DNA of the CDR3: TGTGCCAGCAGCGCGAGGGGAGGGGTGGCTACGCAGTATTTT. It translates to CASSARGGVATQYF.

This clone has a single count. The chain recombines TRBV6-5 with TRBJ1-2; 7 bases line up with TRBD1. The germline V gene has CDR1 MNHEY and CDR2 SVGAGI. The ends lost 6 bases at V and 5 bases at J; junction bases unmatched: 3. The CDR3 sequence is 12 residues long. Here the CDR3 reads CASRPQGYGYTF. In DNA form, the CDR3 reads TGTGCCAGCAGACCACAGGGGTATGGCTACACCTTC.

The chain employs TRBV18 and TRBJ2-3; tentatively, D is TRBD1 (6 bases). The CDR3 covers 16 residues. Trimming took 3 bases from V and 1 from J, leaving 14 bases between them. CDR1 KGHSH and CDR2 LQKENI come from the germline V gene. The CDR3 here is CASSPGRAGGTDTQYF. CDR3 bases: TGTGCCAGCTCACCCGGACGGGCAGGGGGCACAGATACGCAGTATTTT.

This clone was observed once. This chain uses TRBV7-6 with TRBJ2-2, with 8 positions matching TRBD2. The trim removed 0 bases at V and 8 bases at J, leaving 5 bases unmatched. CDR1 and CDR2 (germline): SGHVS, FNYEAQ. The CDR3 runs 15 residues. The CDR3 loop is CASSLAAGAKGELFF. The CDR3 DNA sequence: TGTGCCAGCAGCTTAGCAGCGGGGGCCAAAGGGGAGCTGTTTTTT.

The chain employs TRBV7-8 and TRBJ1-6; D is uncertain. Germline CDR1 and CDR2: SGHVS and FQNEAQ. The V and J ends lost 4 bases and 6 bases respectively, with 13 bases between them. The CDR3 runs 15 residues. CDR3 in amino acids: CASSSLAGSNSPLHF. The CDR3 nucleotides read TGTGCCAGCAGCTCCCTAGCGGGTTCTAATTCACCCCTCCACTTT.

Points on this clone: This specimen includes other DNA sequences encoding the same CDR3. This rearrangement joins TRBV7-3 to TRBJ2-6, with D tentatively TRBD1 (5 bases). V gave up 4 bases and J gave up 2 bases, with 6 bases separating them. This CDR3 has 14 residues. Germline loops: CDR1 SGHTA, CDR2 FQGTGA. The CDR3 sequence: CASSSGTGANVLTF. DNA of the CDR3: TGTGCCAGCAGCTCAGGGACTGGGGCCAACGTCCTGACTTTC.

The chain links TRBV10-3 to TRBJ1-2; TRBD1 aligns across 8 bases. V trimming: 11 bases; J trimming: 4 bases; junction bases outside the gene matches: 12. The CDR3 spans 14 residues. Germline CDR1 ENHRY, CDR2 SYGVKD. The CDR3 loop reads CAFEDPGGSYGYTF. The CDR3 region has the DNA TGTGCCTTCGAGGACCCAGGGGGCTCCTATGGCTACACCTTC.

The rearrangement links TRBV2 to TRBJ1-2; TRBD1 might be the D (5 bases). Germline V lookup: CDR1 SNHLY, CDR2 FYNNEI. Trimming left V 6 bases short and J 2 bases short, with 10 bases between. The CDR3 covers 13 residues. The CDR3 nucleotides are TGTGCCAGCAGAGAATCAGGGAACTATGGCTACACCTTC. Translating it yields CASRESGNYGYTF.

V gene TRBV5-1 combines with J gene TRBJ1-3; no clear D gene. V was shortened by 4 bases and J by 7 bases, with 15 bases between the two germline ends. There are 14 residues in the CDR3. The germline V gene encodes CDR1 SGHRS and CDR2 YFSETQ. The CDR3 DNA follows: TGCGCCAGCAGCCAGGAAGAGGGTGCTAACACCATATATTTT. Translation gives CASSQEEGANTIYF.

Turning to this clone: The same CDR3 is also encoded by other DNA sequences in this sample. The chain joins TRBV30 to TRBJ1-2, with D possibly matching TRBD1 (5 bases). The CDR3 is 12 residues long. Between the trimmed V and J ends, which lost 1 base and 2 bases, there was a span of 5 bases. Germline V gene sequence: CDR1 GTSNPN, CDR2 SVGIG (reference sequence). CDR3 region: CAWSGGNYGYTF. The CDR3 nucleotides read TGTGCCTGGAGTGGGGGCAACTATGGCTACACCTTC.

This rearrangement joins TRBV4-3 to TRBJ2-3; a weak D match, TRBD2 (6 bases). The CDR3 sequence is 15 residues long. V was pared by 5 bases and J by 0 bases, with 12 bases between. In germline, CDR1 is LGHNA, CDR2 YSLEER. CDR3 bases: TGCGCCAGCAGCAAGGAGGGTTCTAGCACAGATACGCAGTATTTT. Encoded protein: CASSKEGSSTDTQYF.

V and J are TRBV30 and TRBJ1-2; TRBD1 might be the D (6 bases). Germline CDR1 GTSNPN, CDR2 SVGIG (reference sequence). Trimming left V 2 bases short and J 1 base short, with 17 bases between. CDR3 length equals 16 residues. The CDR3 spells CAWSPPGTRINYGYTF. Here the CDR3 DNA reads TGTGCCTGGAGTCCTCCGGGGACACGAATTAACTATGGCTACACCTTC.

The CDR3 spells CASSQTASTDTQYF. The CDR3 DNA is TGCGCCAGCAGCCAGACAGCTAGCACAGATACGCAGTATTTT. The chain joins TRBV4-1 to TRBJ2-3, with D tentatively TRBD1 (5 bases). CDR1 is MGHRA and CDR2 is YSYEKL in the germline V gene. The CDR3 has 14 amino acids. Trimming removed 3 bases from V and 0 bases from J, with 7 bases in between.

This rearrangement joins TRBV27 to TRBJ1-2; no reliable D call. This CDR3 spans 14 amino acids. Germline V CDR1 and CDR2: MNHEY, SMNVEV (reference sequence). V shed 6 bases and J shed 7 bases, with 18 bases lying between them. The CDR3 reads CASRPDGGFGGYTF. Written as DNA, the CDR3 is TGTGCCAGCAGACCCGACGGCGGGTTCGGTGGCTACACCTTC.

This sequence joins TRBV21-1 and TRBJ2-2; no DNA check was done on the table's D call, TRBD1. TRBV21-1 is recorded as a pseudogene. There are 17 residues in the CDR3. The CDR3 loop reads CASSRRPGQGDTGELFF. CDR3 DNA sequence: TGTGCCAGCAGCAGGAGGCCGGGACAGGGGGACACCGGGGAGCTGTTTTTT.

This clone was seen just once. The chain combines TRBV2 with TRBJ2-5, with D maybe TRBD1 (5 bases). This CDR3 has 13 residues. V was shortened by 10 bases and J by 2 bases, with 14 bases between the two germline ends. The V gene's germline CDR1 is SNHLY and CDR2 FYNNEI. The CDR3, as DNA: TGTGCCACCCAGACAGACAGTCAAGAGACCCAGTACTTC. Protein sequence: CATQTDSQETQYF.

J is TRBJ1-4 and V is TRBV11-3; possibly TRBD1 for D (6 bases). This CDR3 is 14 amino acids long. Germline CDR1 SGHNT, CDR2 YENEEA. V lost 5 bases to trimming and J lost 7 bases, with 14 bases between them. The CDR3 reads CASSPGKDSEKLFF. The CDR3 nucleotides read TGTGCCAGCAGCCCCGGAAAGGACAGTGAAAAACTGTTTTTT.

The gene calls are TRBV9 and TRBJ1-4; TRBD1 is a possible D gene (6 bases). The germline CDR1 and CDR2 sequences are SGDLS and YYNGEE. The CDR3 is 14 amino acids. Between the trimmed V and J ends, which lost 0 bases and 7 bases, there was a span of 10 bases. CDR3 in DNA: TGTGCCAGCAGCGTAGGTCAGGGGTTTGAAAAACTGTTTTTT. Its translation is CASSVGQGFEKLFF.